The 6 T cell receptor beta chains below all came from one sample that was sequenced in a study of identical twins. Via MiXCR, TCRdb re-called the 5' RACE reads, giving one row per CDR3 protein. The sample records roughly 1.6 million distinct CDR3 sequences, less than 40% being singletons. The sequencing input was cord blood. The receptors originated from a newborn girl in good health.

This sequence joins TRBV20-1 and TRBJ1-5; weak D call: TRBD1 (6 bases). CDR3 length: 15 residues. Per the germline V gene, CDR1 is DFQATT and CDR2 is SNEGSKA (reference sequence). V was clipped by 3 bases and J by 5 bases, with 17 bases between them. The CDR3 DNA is TGCAGTGCTAGCCCATTTGGGGGGCGCGATCAGCCCCAGCATTTT. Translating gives CSASPFGGRDQPQHF.

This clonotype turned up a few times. The CDR3, as DNA: TGTGCCAGCAGTGGTCCGGGGAGCACAGATACGCAGTATTTT. Its protein is CASSGPGSTDTQYF. The chain links TRBV6-1 to TRBJ2-3; possibly TRBD2 for D (5 bases). Germline lookup yields CDR1 MNHNS and CDR2 SASEGT. The CDR3 consists of 14 residues. Trimming left V 4 bases short and J 0 bases short, with 8 bases between.

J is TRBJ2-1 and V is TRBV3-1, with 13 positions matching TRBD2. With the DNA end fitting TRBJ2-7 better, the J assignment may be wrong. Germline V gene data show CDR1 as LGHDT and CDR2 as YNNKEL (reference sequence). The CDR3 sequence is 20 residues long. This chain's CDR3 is CASSPRPGRLAGGSYNEQYF. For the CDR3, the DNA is TGTGCCAGCAGCCCCCGTCCCGGAAGACTAGCGGGAGGCTCCTACAATGAGCAGTACTTC.

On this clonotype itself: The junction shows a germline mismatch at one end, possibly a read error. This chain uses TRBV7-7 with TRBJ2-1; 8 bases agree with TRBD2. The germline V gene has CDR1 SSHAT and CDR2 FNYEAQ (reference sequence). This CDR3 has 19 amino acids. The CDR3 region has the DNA TGTGCTAGCAGCTTAGCCCCCGTATTAGCGGGGTCGAGGTACAATGAGCAGTTCTTC. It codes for CASSLAPVLAGSRYNEQFF.

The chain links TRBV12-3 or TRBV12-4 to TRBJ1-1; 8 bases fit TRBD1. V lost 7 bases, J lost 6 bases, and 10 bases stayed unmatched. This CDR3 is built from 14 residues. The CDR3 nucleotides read TGTGCCAGCACCGCGACAGGGGTCGTGGCTGAAGCTTTCTTT. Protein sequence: CASTATGVVAEAFF.

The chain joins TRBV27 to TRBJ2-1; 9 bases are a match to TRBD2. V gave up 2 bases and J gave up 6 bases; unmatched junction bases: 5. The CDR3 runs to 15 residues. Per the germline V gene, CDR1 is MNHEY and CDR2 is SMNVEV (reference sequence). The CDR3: CASSLPGLASNEQFF. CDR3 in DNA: TGTGCCAGCAGTTTACCCGGACTAGCGAGCAATGAGCAGTTCTTC.